This TCR beta chain was sequenced in a study of cytomegalovirus exposure and HLA in healthy donors. Study-wide context: Drawn from HLA-typed donors, approximately 86 million unique TCRs were held in an early data release.

General observations from the study: According to an earlier analysis, most TCR beta V segments yielded productive rearrangements about 87% or about 30% of the time. Researchers reported in a later analysis that common viral pathogens appeared linked to several top clusters. Later analysis revealed greater clonal expansion in HLA-associated TCR beta chains than in equally common others.

PCR was performed using 60 Vbeta and 13 Jbeta primers. Clones were sequenced by immunoSEQ multiplex PCR, and TCRdb holds only the in-frame ones, with some missing. This sample yields 230,000 or so clones, of which about 90% are seen a single time; about 1.7% belongs to the top ten. A note on this clone: The antigen remains unidentified.

The germline V gene encodes CDR1 SGDLS and CDR2 YYNGEE. The CDR3 has 17 amino acids. V lost 0 bases and J lost 0, with 14 bases in between. Sample: PBMCs. This clonotype was sampled from a girl aged 2-10 years in good health and CMV-seronegative. This chain connects TRBV9 to TRBJ2-3, with a possible D match to TRBD2 (6 bases). CDR3 residues: CASSVEEASVSTDTQYF. CDR3 bases: TGTGCCAGCAGCGTAGAAGAGGCTAGCGTTAGCACAGATACGCAGTATTTT.